A single sample gave rise to the 2 T cell receptor beta chains below, sequenced in a study of blood T cell repertoires in COVID-19. The method was immunoSEQ multiplex PCR; TCRdb's version includes in-frame clones alone and lacks a portion of them. The table has fewer than 250,000 clones, 86% seen once. Sequenced material: peripheral blood. The receptors derive from a woman of 80 years or more with COVID-19, enrolled during active disease.

This clone was counted once. The V call is TRBV4-2, the J call TRBJ1-2; D gene unclear. The CDR3 is made up of 19 amino acids. Looked up from germline, CDR1 is LGHNA and CDR2 is YNFKEQ. V was trimmed by 2 bases and J by 4 bases, leaving 26 bases between them. The CDR3 protein is CASSQKTRDSGRGSYGYTF. The CDR3 nucleotides read TGTGCCAGCAGCCAAAAAACCCGGGATTCCGGCCGAGGTTCCTATGGCTACACCTTC.

The V call is TRBV30, the J call TRBJ1-2, with 9 bases aligning to TRBD1. The CDR3 length is 13 residues. The germline V gene has CDR1 GTSNPN and CDR2 SVGIG (reference sequence). The V gene end was trimmed by 5 bases and the J gene end by 9 bases; junction bases not matched to a gene: 10. CDR3 nucleotides: TGTGCCTGGGAGGCGGGACAGGGTTTAAGCTACACCTTC. As protein: CAWEAGQGLSYTF.